The T cell receptor (beta chain) described here comes from a study of lymphopenia after photon versus proton radiotherapy. Study-wide results and limits: A bigger post-nadir fall in TCR diversity correlated inversely with survival time in deceased patients. Post-nadir diversity loss with photons came from oligoclonal expansion, particularly CD8+ Temra cells.

The method was immunoSEQ multiplex PCR; TCRdb's version includes in-frame clones alone and lacks a portion of them. Of about 22,000 clones listed, around nine tenths are singletons. As for this clone: Antigen: not known.

The sample consisted of peripheral blood, taken from a patient treated with proton-based radiotherapy. The receptor was derived from a woman between 65 and 79 years old with pancreatic cancer. Some clones in this sample may be carry-over from other donors' samples.

The CDR3 nucleotides read TGTGCCAGCAGCCAAGATAGAGCGGGAGCAGGAGATACGCAGTATTTT. Residues: CASSQDRAGAGDTQYF. The gene calls are TRBV4-2 and TRBJ2-3; 8 bases align to TRBD2. This CDR3 contains 16 residues. Trimming at V came to 0 bases and at J to 5 bases, leaving 7 bases not matched to a gene. CDR1 and CDR2 (germline): LGHNA, YNFKEQ.